This entry describes one T cell receptor beta chain. The antigen is undetermined. This could be a read error, since a much larger clone is one nucleotide away. Germline values: CDR1 MNHEY, CDR2 SMNVEV (reference sequence). This CDR3 contains 12 residues. These data come from a study of molecular identifiers for immune sequencing clone quantification. Study conclusions and caveats: The study reportedly detected spiked Jurkat TCR RNA from one cell among around 1 million naive cells.

Methods described previously were used for bulk TCR libraries, and listed TCR primers were applied. In TCRdb, the PCR reads were re-called with MiXCR into one record per CDR3 protein. This sample yields hundreds of thousands of distinct CDR3 sequences, of which less than 30% are seen a single time; about 0.73% belongs to the top ten. A CD8+CD4-CCR7+CD45RA+ phenotype served as the sorting definition for naive CD8 T cells. The chain combines TRBV27 with TRBJ1-5, with unresolved D. The source of this sequence is a human donor in good health. Some libraries in this study had Jurkat cell RNA spiked in. The material sequenced was naive CD8+ T cells from blood, with Jurkat cell RNA spiked in. This sample's subset: FACS-sorted CD8+CD4-CCR7+CD45RA+ naive T cells. The CDR3 DNA follows: TGTGCCAGCAGTTTTGCCGGCCAGCCCCGGCATTTT. Translation gives CASSFAGQPRHF.